Listed here are 28 T cell receptor beta chains from one sample, sequenced in a study of T cells in pancreatic ductal adenocarcinoma. TCRdb's copy holds only in-frame clones and misses some; the assay was immunoSEQ multiplex PCR. There are roughly 17,000 clones in the sample; about nine tenths occur only once, and approximately 1% lies in the top ten. No neoadjuvant therapy was given to the selected pancreatic ductal adenocarcinoma patients before their surgery. Source material: PBMCs. The receptors were sampled from a human donor with pancreatic ductal adenocarcinoma.

The genes are TRBV28 and TRBJ1-2; 9 bases align to TRBD1. V lost 8 bases to trimming and J lost 8 bases; unmatched junction nucleotides: 12. CDR1 is MDHEN and CDR2 is SYDVKM in the germline V gene. This CDR3 spans 14 amino acids. The CDR3 DNA follows: TGTGCCAGCGGCAGTACAGGGGGCGGGGAAGGCTACACCTTC. Translating gives CASGSTGGGEGYTF.

The rearrangement uses TRBV30 and TRBJ2-1, with D possibly matching TRBD1 (5 bases). This CDR3 is 15 amino acids long. Between the trimmed V and J ends, which lost 3 bases and 10 bases, there was a span of 22 bases. In germline, CDR1 is GTSNPN, CDR2 SVGIG (reference sequence). The CDR3 sequence is CAWRRTLPWTQEQFF. In nucleotides, the CDR3 is TGTGCCTGGAGGCGGACACTCCCCTGGACCCAAGAGCAGTTCTTC.

The J gene is TRBJ2-1, the V gene TRBV7-9; tentatively, D is TRBD1 (6 bases). The ends were cut back, 5 bases at V and 9 bases at J, with 14 bases in the middle. The CDR3 has 13 residues. The V gene's germline CDR1 is SEHNR and CDR2 FQNEAQ (reference sequence). CDR3 amino acids: CASSVTGPGEQFF. CDR3 nucleotides: TGTGCCAGCAGCGTGACAGGCCCCGGTGAGCAGTTCTTC.

CDR3 bases: TGTGCCATCAGTGACGACAGCTACGAGCAGTACTTC. Its protein is CAISDDSYEQYF. The chain links TRBV10-3 to TRBJ2-7; the D gene is possibly TRBD1 (5 bases). This CDR3 contains 12 residues. The germline gives CDR1 ENHRY, CDR2 SYGVKD. Deletions cut 3 bases from V and 3 bases from J, with 6 bases between.

The chain combines TRBV9 with TRBJ2-3; 8 bases map to TRBD1. The germline V gene has CDR1 SGDLS and CDR2 YYNGEE. CDR3 size: 16 residues. Germline trimming cut 0 bases from V and 1 base from J; bases unmatched to any gene: 4. The CDR3: CASSVGQGKGTDTQYF. CDR3 nucleotides: TGTGCCAGCAGCGTAGGACAGGGGAAGGGCACAGATACGCAGTATTTT.

The rearrangement uses TRBV19 and TRBJ2-4; D possibly corresponds to TRBD1 (6 bases). This CDR3 is 16 amino acids long. The V gene's germline CDR1 is LNHDA and CDR2 SQIVND (reference sequence). Deletions cut 10 bases from V and 3 bases from J, with 22 bases between. CDR3 sequence: CATPRDNPPDKNIQYF. DNA for the CDR3: TGTGCCACGCCCCGGGACAACCCCCCGGACAAAAACATTCAGTACTTC.

This clone has just one count. Here the CDR3 reads CASSPGGADNEKLFF. As DNA, the CDR3 is TGTGCCAGCAGCCCAGGGGGCGCGGATAATGAAAAACTGTTTTTT. The chain recombines TRBV11-3 with TRBJ1-4, with 8 bases fitting TRBD1. The V and J ends lost 5 bases and 4 bases, in that order; junction bases with no gene match: 6. The CDR3 consists of 15 residues. The germline CDR1 and CDR2 sequences are SGHNT and YENEEA. Combining the CDR3 with reference TRBV11-3 and TRBJ1-4 gives the whole variable domain EAGVVQSPRYKIIEKKQPVAFWCNPISGHNTLYWYLQNLGQGPELLIRYENEEAVDDSQLPKDRFSAERLKGVDSTLKIQPAELGDSAVYLCASSPGGADNEKLFFGSGTQLSVL.

V gene TRBV4-3 combines with J gene TRBJ2-1; D perhaps matches TRBD2 (7 bases). The V gene lost 0 bases and the J gene lost 9 bases, with 18 bases spanning the gap. Germline V gene data show CDR1 as LGHNA and CDR2 as YSLEER. This CDR3 contains 16 residues. The CDR3 coding sequence is TGCGCCAGCAGCCAAGATCGAGGGGGGGCGGCAAGTGAGCAGTTCTTC. Residues: CASSQDRGGAASEQFF.

V is TRBV11-3 and J is TRBJ2-7; D may be TRBD1 (6 bases). V was cut by 1 base and J by 0 bases, with 10 bases left in between. The CDR3 sequence is 15 residues long. CDR1 and CDR2 (germline): SGHNT, YENEEA. The CDR3 is CASSLGGGYSYEQYF. As DNA, the CDR3 is TGTGCCAGCAGCTTAGGAGGGGGTTACTCCTACGAGCAGTACTTC.

This chain uses TRBV7-6 with TRBJ2-3; no definite D call. CDR1 SGHVS and CDR2 FNYEAQ come from the germline V gene. This CDR3 is 17 amino acids long. V shed 1 base and J shed 0 bases, with 14 bases lying between them. In DNA form, the CDR3 reads TGTGCCAGCAGCTTAGGACGGCTAGGCCCGAGCACAGATACGCAGTATTTT. Translated, it gives CASSLGRLGPSTDTQYF.

The gene calls are TRBV5-8 and TRBJ2-1; 7 positions agree with TRBD1. The trim removed 3 bases at V and 4 bases at J, leaving 4 bases unmatched. Per the germline V gene, CDR1 is SGHTS and CDR2 is YDEGEE. The CDR3 has 14 residues. The CDR3 bases are TGTGCCAGCAGCTCTTTGACAGGGTACAATGAGCAGTTCTTC. Translated: CASSSLTGYNEQFF.

The chain has TRBV7-2 and TRBJ2-1; TRBD2 might be the D (7 bases). Germline V gene sequence: CDR1 SGHTA, CDR2 FQGNSA. V was trimmed by 7 bases and J by 2 bases, leaving 15 bases between them. CDR3 length: 15 amino acids. The CDR3 coding sequence is TGTGCCAGCACCCCGCGCGGGGGCACCTACAATGAGCAGTTCTTC. As protein: CASTPRGGTYNEQFF.

The rearrangement joins TRBV7-8 to TRBJ1-4; D uncertain. The germline gives CDR1 SGHVS, CDR2 FQNEAQ. With 1 base removed from V and 0 bases from J, the gap between germline ends came to 9 bases. The CDR3 length is 16 residues. CDR3 DNA: TGTGCCAGCAGCTTAGACCACGGTGCAACTAATGAAAAACTGTTTTTT. Translated: CASSLDHGATNEKLFF. Full variable domain (rest looked up from reference TRBV7-8 and TRBJ1-4): GAGVSQSPRYKVAKRGQDVALRCDPISGHVSLFWYQQALGQGPEFLTYFQNEAQLDKSGLPSDRFFAERPEGSVSTLKIQRTQQEDSAVYLCASSLDHGATNEKLFFGSGTQLSVL.

The chain carries TRBV9 and TRBJ2-5; possible D gene TRBD2, 7 bases. This CDR3 comprises 16 residues. CDR1 is SGDLS and CDR2 is YYNGEE in the germline V gene. V was shortened by 4 bases and J by 2 bases, with 18 bases between the two germline ends. CDR3 DNA sequence: TGTGCCAGCAGCACCTCAGTAGGGGGGGAGCAAGAGACCCAGTACTTC. It codes for CASSTSVGGEQETQYF.

CDR3 nucleotides: TGTGCCAGCAGCTTATCTAGCTTGAACACCGGGGAGCTGTTTTTT. Residues: CASSLSSLNTGELFF. The chain carries TRBV7-2 and TRBJ2-2, with D possibly TRBD2 on 5 matching bases. This CDR3 spans 15 amino acids. The germline CDR1 and CDR2 sequences are SGHTA and FQGNSA. V dropped 2 bases and J dropped 1 base, with 8 bases sitting between them.

The genes are TRBV27 and TRBJ1-1; D not certain. CDR1 MNHEY and CDR2 SMNVEV come from the germline V gene (reference sequence). The CDR3 spans 14 residues. Deletions cut 2 bases from V and 1 base from J, with 8 bases between. The CDR3 spells CASSLGRWNTEAFF. In DNA, the CDR3 is TGTGCCAGCAGTTTAGGGCGTTGGAACACTGAAGCTTTCTTT.

V is TRBV30 and J is TRBJ2-5; the D gene is possibly TRBD1 (5 bases). The germline V and J ends were trimmed by 0 bases and 1 base, with 12 bases remaining between them. The germline CDR1 and CDR2 sequences are GTSNPN and SVGIG (reference sequence). The CDR3 runs 15 residues. The DNA for the CDR3 is TGTGCCTGGAGTGTTGCATGGGGCCCCCAAGAGACCCAGTACTTC. The encoded protein is CAWSVAWGPQETQYF.

This clone came up once. This chain links TRBV4-2 with TRBJ1-3, with D perhaps matching TRBD1 (5 bases). Germline CDR1 reads LGHNA; CDR2 reads YNFKEQ. V was shortened by 4 bases and J by 0 bases, with 10 bases between the two germline ends. This CDR3 region has 15 residues. This CDR3 reads CASSPGDSSGNTIYF. The CDR3 DNA sequence: TGTGCCAGCAGCCCGGGAGACAGCTCTGGAAACACCATATATTTT.

The chain has TRBV18 and TRBJ2-5, with D hard to call. With 6 bases removed from V and 0 bases from J, the gap between germline ends came to 14 bases. This CDR3 comprises 15 residues. The germline CDR1 and CDR2 sequences are KGHSH and LQKENI. CDR3 DNA: TGTGCCAGCTCCCTCGGGTCTTTGTACCAAGAGACCCAGTACTTC. As protein: CASSLGSLYQETQYF.

CDR3 sequence: CATQGWGTTFMNTEAFF. The CDR3 region has the DNA TGTGCCACCCAAGGATGGGGGACAACCTTCATGAACACTGAAGCTTTCTTT. J is TRBJ1-1 and V is TRBV7-9; maybe TRBD1 (6 bases). The CDR3 has 17 amino acids. Trimming took off 10 bases at V and 0 bases at J, with 24 bases between the two ends. Germline-derived CDR1 and CDR2 are SEHNR and FQNEAQ (reference sequence).

J is TRBJ1-2 and V is TRBV29-1; 8 bases fit TRBD1. This CDR3 region has 11 residues. With 7 bases clipped from V and 6 bases from J, the junction kept 4 bases outside the gene matches. CDR1 and CDR2 from the germline V gene are SQVTM and ANQGSEA. Here the CDR3 DNA reads TGCAGCGCCCTGGACAGGGATGGCTACACCTTC. Its protein is CSALDRDGYTF.

The chain links TRBV7-2 to TRBJ2-6, with D possibly matching TRBD2 (5 bases). The CDR3 spans 18 residues. Trimming stripped 1 base from V and 0 bases from J, with 13 bases between. CDR1 is SGHTA and CDR2 is FQGNSA in the germline V gene. The CDR3 reads CASSLDGVFSSGANVLTF. The CDR3 region has the DNA TGTGCCAGCAGCTTAGACGGGGTGTTCTCCTCTGGGGCCAACGTCCTGACTTTC.

This chain uses TRBV6-5 with TRBJ1-1; D may be TRBD1 (5 bases). This CDR3 region has 15 residues. V dropped 4 bases and J dropped 4 bases, with 16 bases sitting between them. Germline assignment: CDR1 MNHEY and CDR2 SVGAGI. This CDR3 is CASSLRGLRPTEAFF. For the CDR3, the DNA is TGTGCCAGCAGTTTAAGGGGACTCCGGCCCACTGAAGCTTTCTTT.

The chain employs TRBV7-3 and TRBJ2-5; 8 nucleotides align to TRBD1. CDR3 size: 13 residues. V lost 3 bases to trimming and J lost 5 bases; unmatched junction nucleotides: 2. Germline loops: CDR1 SGHTA, CDR2 FQGTGA. Here the CDR3 reads CASSFGQGETQYF. Here the CDR3 DNA reads TGTGCCAGCAGCTTCGGACAGGGCGAGACCCAGTACTTC.

The V and J genes are TRBV28 and TRBJ2-5; 13 nucleotides match TRBD2. The end of the DNA fits TRBJ2-7 better, so the J call may be wrong. Germline values: CDR1 MDHEN, CDR2 SYDVKM. The CDR3 runs to 17 residues. The DNA of the CDR3 is TGTGCCAGCAGCTACCCACTAGCGGGGGGGCCGTTCTACGAGCAGTACTTC. It translates to CASSYPLAGGPFYEQYF.

The rearrangement joins TRBV11-3 to TRBJ2-1; 9 bases are a match to TRBD1. The V segment lost 5 bases and the J segment 8 bases; nucleotides outside the gene matches: 10. Per germline, CDR1 SGHNT and CDR2 YENEEA. The CDR3 is made up of 15 amino acids. The CDR3 nucleotides are TGTGCCAGCAGCCCAGGGACAGGGAAGGTCGATGAGCAGTTCTTC. It translates to CASSPGTGKVDEQFF. Based on the CDR3 plus reference TRBV11-3 and TRBJ2-1, the full variable domain is EAGVVQSPRYKIIEKKQPVAFWCNPISGHNTLYWYLQNLGQGPELLIRYENEEAVDDSQLPKDRFSAERLKGVDSTLKIQPAELGDSAVYLCASSPGTGKVDEQFFGPGTRLTVL.

The J gene is TRBJ2-3, the V gene TRBV5-4; 14 bases are shared with TRBD2. Germline loops: CDR1 SGHNT, CDR2 YYREEE (reference sequence). The CDR3 is 17 amino acids. Trimming took 3 bases from V and 5 from J; bases not matched to a gene: 8. CDR3 DNA sequence: TGTGCCAGCAGCTCCTCGACTAGCGGGGGGGCCAGAGATACGCAGTATTTT. The encoded protein is CASSSSTSGGARDTQYF.

This clone has only one observation. The chain employs TRBV5-1 and TRBJ2-7; 10 bases match TRBD1. From germline, CDR1 is SGHRS and CDR2 YFSETQ. V trimming: 5 bases; J trimming: 1 base; junction bases outside the gene matches: 12. This CDR3 is built from 17 residues. The CDR3 nucleotides read TGCGCCAGCAGTCGTAGCCCCCCGGGACAGGGGTCCTACGAGCAGTACTTC. The encoded protein is CASSRSPPGQGSYEQYF.